This T cell receptor (beta chain) derives from a study of T cells in Graves' hyperthyroidism and ophthalmopathy. Broader study findings: Most expanded thyroid clonotypes above 0.001 also appeared in blood.

Amplification of TCR beta CDR3 regions used RNA as the template. The TCR CDR3 first-round RT-PCR relied on the HTBI primer set. TCRdb reanalysed the multiplex PCR reads using MiXCR and keeps one entry per CDR3 protein. The table shows 360,000 or so distinct CDR3 sequences, with 13% to 15% occurring only once. This clonotype was seen repeatedly, ten times or more. Its antigen is undetermined. The sample was blood. The receptor was isolated from an older woman with Graves' ophthalmopathy.

The CDR3 loop is CSARDPPGGAGDTQYF. The CDR3 DNA reads as TGCAGTGCTAGAGATCCCCCGGGCGGGGCAGGAGATACGCAGTATTTT. This rearrangement joins TRBV20-1 to TRBJ2-3, with D possibly TRBD2 on 6 matching bases. With 0 bases removed from V and 5 bases from J, the gap between germline ends came to 18 bases. The germline gives CDR1 DFQATT, CDR2 SNEGSKA (reference sequence). The CDR3 is 16 residues long.